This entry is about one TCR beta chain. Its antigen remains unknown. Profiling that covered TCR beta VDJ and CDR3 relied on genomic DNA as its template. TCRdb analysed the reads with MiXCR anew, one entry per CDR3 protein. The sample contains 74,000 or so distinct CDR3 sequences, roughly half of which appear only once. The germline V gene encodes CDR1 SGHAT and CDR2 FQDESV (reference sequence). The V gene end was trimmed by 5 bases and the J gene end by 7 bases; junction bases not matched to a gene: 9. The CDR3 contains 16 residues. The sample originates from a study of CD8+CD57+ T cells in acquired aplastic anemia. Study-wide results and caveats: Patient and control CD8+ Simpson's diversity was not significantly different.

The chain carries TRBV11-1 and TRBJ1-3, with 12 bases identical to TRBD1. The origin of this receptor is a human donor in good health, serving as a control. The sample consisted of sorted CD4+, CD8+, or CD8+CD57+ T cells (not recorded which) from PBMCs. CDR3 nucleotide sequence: TGTGCCAGCAGCCGGGTTCCGGGACAGGGGGCGAACACCATATATTTT. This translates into CASSRVPGQGANTIYF.